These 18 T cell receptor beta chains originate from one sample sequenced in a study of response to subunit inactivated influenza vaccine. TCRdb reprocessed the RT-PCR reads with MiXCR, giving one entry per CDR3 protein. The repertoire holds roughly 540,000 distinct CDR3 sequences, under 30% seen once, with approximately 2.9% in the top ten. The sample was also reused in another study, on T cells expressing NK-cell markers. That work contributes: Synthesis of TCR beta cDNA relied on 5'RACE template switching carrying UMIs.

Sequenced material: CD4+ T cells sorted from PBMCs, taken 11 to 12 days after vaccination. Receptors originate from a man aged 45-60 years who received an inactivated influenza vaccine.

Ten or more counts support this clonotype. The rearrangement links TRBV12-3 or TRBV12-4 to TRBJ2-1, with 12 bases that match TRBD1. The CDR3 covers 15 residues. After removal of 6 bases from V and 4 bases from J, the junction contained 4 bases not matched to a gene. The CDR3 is CASSPGQGAYNEQFF. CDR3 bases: TGTGCCAGCAGCCCGGGACAGGGGGCTTACAATGAGCAGTTCTTC.

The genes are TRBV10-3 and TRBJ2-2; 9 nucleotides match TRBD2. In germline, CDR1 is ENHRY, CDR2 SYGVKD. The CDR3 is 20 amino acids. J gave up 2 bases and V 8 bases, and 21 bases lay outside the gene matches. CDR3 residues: CAIQTAGGPRSGINTGELFF. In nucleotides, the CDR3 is TGTGCCATCCAGACAGCGGGGGGCCCCCGGTCCGGAATTAACACCGGGGAGCTGTTTTTT.

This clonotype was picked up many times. The CDR3 nucleotides read TGTGCCAGCAGCTATAGCGGGGGCGGTTACAATGAGCAGTTCTTC. Protein sequence: CASSYSGGGYNEQFF. The chain carries TRBV9 and TRBJ2-1; 9 nucleotides match TRBD2. Germline CDR1 is SGDLS and CDR2 is YYNGEE. There are 15 residues in the CDR3. The V and J ends lost 4 bases and 4 bases, in that order; junction bases with no gene match: 6.

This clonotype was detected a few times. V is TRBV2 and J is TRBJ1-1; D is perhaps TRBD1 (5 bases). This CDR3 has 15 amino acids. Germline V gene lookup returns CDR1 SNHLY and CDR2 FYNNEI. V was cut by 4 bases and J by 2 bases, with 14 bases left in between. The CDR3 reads CASSANRLSNTEAFF. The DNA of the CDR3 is TGTGCCAGCAGTGCAAACAGGTTGTCAAACACTGAAGCTTTCTTT.

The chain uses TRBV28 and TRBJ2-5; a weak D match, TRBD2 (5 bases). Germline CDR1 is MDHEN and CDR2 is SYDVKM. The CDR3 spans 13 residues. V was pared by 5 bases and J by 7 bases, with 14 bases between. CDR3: CASSVGVRVTQYF. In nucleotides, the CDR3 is TGTGCCAGCAGTGTGGGAGTTCGAGTGACCCAGTACTTC.

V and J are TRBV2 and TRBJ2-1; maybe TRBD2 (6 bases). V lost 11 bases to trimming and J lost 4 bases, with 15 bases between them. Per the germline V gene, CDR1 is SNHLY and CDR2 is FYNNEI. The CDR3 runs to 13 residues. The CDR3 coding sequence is TGTGCCTGCGAGACTAGTACGTACAATGAGCAGTTCTTC. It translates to CACETSTYNEQFF.

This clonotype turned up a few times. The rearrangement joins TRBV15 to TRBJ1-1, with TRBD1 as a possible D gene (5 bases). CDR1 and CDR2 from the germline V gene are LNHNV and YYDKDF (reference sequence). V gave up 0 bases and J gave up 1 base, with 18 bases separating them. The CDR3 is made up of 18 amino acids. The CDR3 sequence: CATSRDPSGQLWNTEAFF. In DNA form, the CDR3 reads TGTGCCACCAGCAGAGACCCTTCGGGGCAATTGTGGAACACTGAAGCTTTCTTT.

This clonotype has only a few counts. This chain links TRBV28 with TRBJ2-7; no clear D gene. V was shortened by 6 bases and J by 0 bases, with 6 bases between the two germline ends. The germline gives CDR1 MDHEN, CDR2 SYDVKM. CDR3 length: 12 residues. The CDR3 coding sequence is TGTGCCAGCAGGGTGAGCTCCTACGAGCAGTACTTC. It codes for CASRVSSYEQYF.

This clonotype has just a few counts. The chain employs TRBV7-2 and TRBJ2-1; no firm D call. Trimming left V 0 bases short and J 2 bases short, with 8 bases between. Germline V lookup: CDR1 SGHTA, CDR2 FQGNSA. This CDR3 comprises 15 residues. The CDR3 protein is CASSLADGPYNEQFF. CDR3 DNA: TGTGCCAGCAGCTTAGCTGATGGCCCCTACAATGAGCAGTTCTTC. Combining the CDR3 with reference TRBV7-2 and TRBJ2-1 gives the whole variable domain GAGVSQSPSNKVTEKGKDVELRCDPISGHTALYWYRQSLGQGLEFLIYFQGNSAPDKSGLPSDRFSAERTGGSVSTLTIQRTQQEDSAVYLCASSLADGPYNEQFFGPGTRLTVL.

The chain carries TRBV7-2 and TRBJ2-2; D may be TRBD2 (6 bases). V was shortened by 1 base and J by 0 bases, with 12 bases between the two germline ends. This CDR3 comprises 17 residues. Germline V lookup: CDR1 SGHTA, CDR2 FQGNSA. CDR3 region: CASSLVGGTANTGELFF. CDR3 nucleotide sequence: TGTGCCAGCAGCTTAGTTGGCGGGACCGCGAACACCGGGGAGCTGTTTTTT.

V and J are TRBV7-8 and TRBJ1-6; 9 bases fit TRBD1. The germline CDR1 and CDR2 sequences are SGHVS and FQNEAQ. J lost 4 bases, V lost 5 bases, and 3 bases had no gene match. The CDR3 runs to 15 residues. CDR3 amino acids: CASSLGTGYNSPLHF. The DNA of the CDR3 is TGTGCCAGCAGCCTCGGGACAGGGTATAATTCACCCCTCCACTTT.

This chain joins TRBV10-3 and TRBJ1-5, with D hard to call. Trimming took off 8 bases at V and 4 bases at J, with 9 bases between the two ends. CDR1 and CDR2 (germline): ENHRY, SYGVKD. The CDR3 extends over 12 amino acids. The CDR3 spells CAIGVENQPQHF. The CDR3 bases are TGTGCCATCGGAGTAGAGAATCAGCCCCAGCATTTT.

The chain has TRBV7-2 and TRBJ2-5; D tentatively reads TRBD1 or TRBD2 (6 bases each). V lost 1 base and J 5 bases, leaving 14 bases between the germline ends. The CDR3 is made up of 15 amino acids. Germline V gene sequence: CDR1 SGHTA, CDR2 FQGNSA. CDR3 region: CASSLGVQGRETQYF. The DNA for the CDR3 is TGTGCCAGCAGCTTAGGAGTCCAGGGGAGGGAGACCCAGTACTTC.

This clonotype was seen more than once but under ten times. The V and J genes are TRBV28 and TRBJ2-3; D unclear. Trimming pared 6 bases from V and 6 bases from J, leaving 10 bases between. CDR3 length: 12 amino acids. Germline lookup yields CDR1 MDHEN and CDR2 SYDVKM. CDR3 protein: CASSSSEDTQYF. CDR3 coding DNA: TGTGCCAGCAGCTCGTCGGAGGATACGCAGTATTTT.

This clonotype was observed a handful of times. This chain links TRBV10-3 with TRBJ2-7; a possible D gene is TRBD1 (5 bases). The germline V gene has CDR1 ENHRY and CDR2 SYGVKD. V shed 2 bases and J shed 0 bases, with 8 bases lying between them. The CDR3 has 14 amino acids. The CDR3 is CAISEEQDSYEQYF. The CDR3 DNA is TGTGCCATCAGTGAGGAACAGGACTCCTACGAGCAGTACTTC.

The CDR3 sequence is CSVVSGYTEAFF. DNA of the CDR3: TGCAGCGTTGTGAGCGGGTACACTGAAGCTTTCTTT. V and J are TRBV29-1 and TRBJ1-1; D is ambiguous. Trimming cost V 4 bases and J 3 bases, with 9 bases left between them. CDR3 length: 12 amino acids. From germline, CDR1 is SQVTM and CDR2 ANQGSEA.

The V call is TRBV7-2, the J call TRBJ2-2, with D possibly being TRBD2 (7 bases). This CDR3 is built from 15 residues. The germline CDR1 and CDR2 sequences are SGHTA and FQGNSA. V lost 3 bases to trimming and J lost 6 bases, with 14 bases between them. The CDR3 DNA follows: TGTGCCAGCAGCTTTCAGGGGACTACCTCCGGGGAGCTGTTTTTT. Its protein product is CASSFQGTTSGELFF.

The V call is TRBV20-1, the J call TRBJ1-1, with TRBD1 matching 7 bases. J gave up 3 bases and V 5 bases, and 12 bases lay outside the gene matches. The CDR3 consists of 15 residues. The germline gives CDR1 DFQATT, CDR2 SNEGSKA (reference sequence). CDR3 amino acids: CSADPKRDSYTEAFF. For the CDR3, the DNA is TGCAGTGCTGACCCCAAAAGGGACAGCTACACTGAAGCTTTCTTT.